This T cell receptor (beta chain) was observed in a study of CD8 T cells in ankylosing spondylitis. Quantitative 5'-RACE with molecular barcodes was used to make the TCR beta libraries. TCRdb recomputed calls from the 5' RACE reads with MiXCR, one row per CDR3 protein. Seen here are over 95,000 distinct CDR3 sequences, 7.5% to 9% observed once, and the top ten hold approximately 9.7%. Germline loops: CDR1 SEHNR, CDR2 FQNEAQ (reference sequence). The CDR3 extends over 16 amino acids. Trimming removed 5 bases from V and 0 bases from J, with 13 bases in between. Study outcomes and limitations: Among TCR beta sequences, a motif of eight or nine highly homologous variants appeared characteristic of ankylosing spondylitis blood. Reported data indicate significant enrichment of disease-linked clones within matched ankylosing spondylitis synovial fluid.

There are many counts of this clonotype. Its antigen is unknown. The clonotype was recovered from a male donor with ankylosing spondylitis or in good health (not recorded which). The rearrangement links TRBV7-9 to TRBJ1-4; D perhaps matches TRBD1 (5 bases). The sample comprised blood, either unsorted or a sorted T cell fraction (not recorded which). In DNA, the CDR3 is TGTGCCAGCAGCGCGACAGCATATGCAACTAATGAAAAACTGTTTTTT. Encoded protein: CASSATAYATNEKLFF.